A single sample gave rise to the 6 T cell receptor beta chains below, sequenced in a study of PD-L1 blockade in urothelial cancer (dated by TCRdb to 2016 to 2017). The library relied on the immunoSEQ multiplex PCR assay. Drawn from immuneACCESS, this table holds only the in-frame rearrangements with V and J called that TCRdb kept. Clones are partly lost; checked studies trace under half to an unresolved V gene and leave the rest unexplained. The sample table contains approximately 46,000 clones; only one count was recorded for roughly nine tenths of them. Around 8% of the sample rests with the top ten. The material sequenced was PBMCs, taken around atezolizumab (anti-PD-L1) treatment. These receptors all stem from a man aged 60 to 69 with urothelial cancer.

The rearrangement links TRBV27 to TRBJ2-7; TRBD1 is a possible D gene (5 bases). Germline V gene lookup returns CDR1 MNHEY and CDR2 SMNVEV (reference sequence). Trimming shortened V by 6 bases and J by 2 bases, and 11 bases separated the two germline ends. This CDR3 contains 13 residues. The CDR3 loop reads CASRQGTTYEQYF. The CDR3 DNA reads TGTGCCAGCAGGCAGGGAACCACCTACGAGCAGTACTTC.

The chain couples TRBV5-1 to TRBJ2-1; 14 bases match TRBD2. The CDR3 is 17 amino acids. In germline, CDR1 is SGHRS, CDR2 YFSETQ. The V and J ends lost 3 bases and 5 bases, in that order; junction bases with no gene match: 7. CDR3 amino acids: CASSSNPGLAGDNEQFF. CDR3 coding DNA: TGCGCCAGCAGCTCAAATCCGGGACTAGCGGGGGACAATGAGCAGTTCTTC.

With regard to this clone: A read error may account for a junction end that differs from germline. The rearrangement links TRBV9 to TRBJ2-5; 9 nucleotides line up with TRBD2. Germline CDR1 SGDLS, CDR2 YYNGEE. The CDR3 runs to 16 residues. CDR3 in amino acids: CASSVGNSGGQGTQYF. CDR3 in DNA: TGTGCCAGCAGCGTAGGTAATAGCGGGGGCCAAGGGACCCAGTACTTC.

This chain connects TRBV15 to TRBJ2-1, with 7 bases aligning to TRBD2. Germline CDR1 and CDR2: LNHNV and YYDKDF (reference sequence). The CDR3 is 15 residues long. V shed 2 bases, J shed 8 bases, and the junction held 9 bases outside the gene matches. DNA of the CDR3: TGTGCCACCAGCAGACTACTGTCGGGGAGGGATGAGCAGTTCTTC. Amino acids: CATSRLLSGRDEQFF.

The chain employs TRBV7-9 and TRBJ1-4, with 8 bases aligning to TRBD1. The CDR3 consists of 15 residues. The junction had 7 bases not matched to a gene; V was cut back by 5 bases and J by 5 bases. Germline V gives CDR1 SEHNR, CDR2 FQNEAQ (reference sequence). CDR3 sequence reads: CASSRTGGYNEKLFF. Here the CDR3 DNA reads TGTGCCAGCAGCCGTACAGGGGGTTACAATGAAAAACTGTTTTTT.

V usage is TRBV29-1 and J usage is TRBJ1-5, with D uncertain. Germline V lookup: CDR1 SQVTM, CDR2 ANQGSEA. The CDR3 covers 13 residues. V was pared by 7 bases and J by 1 base, with 11 bases between. This chain's CDR3 is CSASGSSNQPQHF. The CDR3 coding sequence is TGCAGCGCCTCCGGGTCAAGCAATCAGCCCCAGCATTTT.